This TCR beta chain emerged from a study of radiotherapy plus CTLA-4 blockade in lung cancer. Study-wide points: According to reports, early shifts in blood T cell clones, alongside interferon-beta, forecast response most accurately. Once radiotherapy plus ipilimumab had been given, TCR clones derived from tumor expanded in blood.

Germline CDR1 LNHDA, CDR2 SQIVND (reference sequence). The CDR3 runs 17 residues. V was pared by 2 bases and J by 1 base, with 15 bases between. Remarks on this clone: Its antigen is currently unknown.

Participants had chemo-refractory metastatic non-small-cell lung cancer and were treated with focal radiation plus ipilimumab CTLA-4 blockade. The assay was immunoSEQ multiplex PCR, and TCRdb's table has in-frame clones only and misses some. The table lists approximately 80,000 clones, just under 75% of them singletons. The sample in question was peripheral blood, obtained from a patient treated with radiotherapy plus ipilimumab. V gene TRBV19 combines with J gene TRBJ1-5; weak D call: TRBD1 (5 bases). The sequence came from a human donor with non-small cell lung cancer whose response to radiotherapy plus ipilimumab could not be evaluated. The CDR3 DNA follows: TGTGCCAGTAGTATACCCCCAACCCAGGGAAGCAATCAGCCCCAGCATTTT. Its translation is CASSIPPTQGSNQPQHF.